A selection of T cell receptor beta chains follows, all from one sample in a study of blood T cells in healthy people across ages. Each CDR3 protein gets one entry after TCRdb re-called the 5' RACE reads with MiXCR. Here the sample spans hundreds of thousands of distinct CDR3 sequences, 53% being singletons. The sequenced sample consisted of blood. The source is an elderly man in good health. CDR3s include the opening cysteine and the closing phenylalanine or tryptophan. The D gene is left open where the match is weak. Expanded clones get a size class; other rows say once, few or many, or leave the size out.

TRBV29-1	TRBD2	TRBJ2-3	-	CSVDQGTSTDTQYF	TGCAGCGTTGACCAGGGGACTAGCACGGATACGCAGTATTTT
TRBV3-1	-	TRBJ2-7	-	CASSQAGHSYEQYF	TGTGCCAGCAGCCAAGCGGGACACAGCTACGAGCAGTACTTC
TRBV29-1	-	TRBJ2-2	once	CSVVLDDTGELFF	TGCAGCGTTGTACTAGATGACACCGGGGAGCTGTTTTTT
TRBV6-2/TRBV6-3	-	TRBJ2-7	few	CASRDGTSYEQYF	TGTGCCAGCAGGGACGGGACCTCCTACGAGCAGTACTTC
TRBV6-2/TRBV6-3	TRBD1	TRBJ1-1	-	CASSSDGWGQGESTEAFF	TGTGCCAGCAGTTCCGACGGTTGGGGACAGGGGGAGAGCACTGAAGCTTTCTTT
TRBV7-2	-	TRBJ2-1	few	CASSPRSIHNEQFF	TGTGCCAGCAGCCCCCGTAGCATACACAATGAGCAGTTCTTC
TRBV5-1	TRBD2	TRBJ2-1	few	CASATGTSNEQFF	TGCGCCAGCGCGACCGGGACTAGCAATGAGCAGTTCTTC
TRBV6-5	-	TRBJ2-2	-	CATLSRNAGELFF	TGTGCCACCCTATCGAGGAACGCCGGGGAGCTGTTTTTT
TRBV6-1	TRBD2	TRBJ2-7	-	CASSEAGSGFSGPHTYEQYF	TGTGCCAGCAGTGAAGCGGGGTCAGGATTTAGCGGGCCGCATACCTACGAGCAGTACTTC
TRBV29-1	TRBD1	TRBJ1-2	few	CSGGQGMGGYTF	TGCAGCGGCGGACAGGGGATGGGTGGCTACACCTTC
TRBV27	TRBD1	TRBJ2-1	-	CASSLSGGLSPNEQFF	TGTGCCAGCAGTTTATCAGGGGGCCTAAGTCCCAATGAGCAGTTCTTC
TRBV7-2	-	TRBJ2-3	-	CASSSATGEDTQYF	TGTGCCAGCAGCTCAGCGACTGGAGAGGATACGCAGTATTTT
TRBV5-1	TRBD1	TRBJ2-5	-	CASSLGQGTTQYF	TGCGCCAGCAGCCTGGGACAGGGGACTACCCAGTACTTC
TRBV10-3	TRBD1	TRBJ1-2	few	CAILDRVADGYTF	TGTGCCATCTTGGACAGGGTTGCGGATGGCTACACCTTC
TRBV29-1	TRBD2	TRBJ2-1	few	CSVFSGRASEQFF	TGCAGCGTTTTTAGCGGGAGGGCCAGTGAGCAGTTCTTC
TRBV14	TRBD1	TRBJ2-1	-	CASSRPDRVGNEQFF	TGTGCCAGCAGCCGACCGGACAGGGTTGGTAATGAGCAGTTCTTC
TRBV2	-	TRBJ2-7	-	CASMGEYEQYF	TGTGCCAGCATGGGGGAGTACGAGCAGTACTTC
TRBV12-3/TRBV12-4	-	TRBJ1-2	once	CASSRRGNYGYTF	TGTGCCAGCAGCCGCCGGGGGAACTATGGCTACACCTTC
TRBV6-5	TRBD2	TRBJ2-3	-	CASSTQMAGGQDTQYF	TGTGCCAGCAGTACCCAGATGGCGGGAGGGCAAGATACGCAGTATTTT
TRBV20-1	-	TRBJ2-3	few	CSARAGSLDTQYF	TGCAGTGCTAGAGCCGGGAGTTTAGATACGCAGTATTTT
TRBV6-5	-	TRBJ2-3	-	CASSYSPYTDTQYF	TGTGCCAGCAGTTACTCCCCCTACACAGATACGCAGTATTTT
TRBV29-1	TRBD2	TRBJ2-1	few	CSVERRGGREQFF	TGCAGCGTTGAGAGACGGGGAGGGCGTGAGCAGTTCTTC
TRBV4-1	-	TRBJ1-2	-	CASSQVPRGANYGYTF	TGCGCCAGCAGCCAAGTTCCCCGGGGTGCAAACTATGGCTACACCTTC
TRBV29-1	-	TRBJ1-5	-	CSFAGLGGQPQHF	TGCAGCTTCGCAGGGCTTGGCGGTCAGCCCCAGCATTTT
TRBV9	TRBD2	TRBJ2-1	-	CASSVAGLAGYSYNEQFF	TGTGCCAGCAGCGTAGCTGGACTAGCGGGTTACTCCTACAATGAGCAGTTCTTC
TRBV2	-	TRBJ2-1	-	CASMVDLASGEQFF	TGTGCCAGCATGGTGGACCTCGCCTCGGGGGAGCAGTTCTTC
TRBV5-1	-	TRBJ2-1	-	CASSLGVQGRVRGQFF	TGCGCCAGCAGCTTGGGGGTCCAGGGGCGAGTGAGAGGGCAGTTCTTC
TRBV20-1	-	TRBJ1-4	-	CSADPGQRGEKLFF	TGCAGTGCCGATCCGGGACAACGCGGTGAAAAACTGTTTTTT
TRBV13	TRBD2	TRBJ2-5	once	CASSLAAREGLQETQYF	TGTGCCAGCAGCTTAGCGGCAAGGGAGGGCCTTCAAGAGACCCAGTACTTC
TRBV29-1	-	TRBJ2-1	many	CSAGAEAYNEQFF	TGCAGCGCAGGAGCGGAGGCGTACAATGAGCAGTTCTTC
TRBV6-1	-	TRBJ2-4	-	CASSENVGRILAKNIQYF	TGTGCCAGCAGTGAAAATGTTGGAAGAATACTAGCCAAAAACATTCAGTACTTC
TRBV7-3	-	TRBJ2-5	-	CASSPVNQETQYF	TGTGCCAGCAGCCCCGTGAACCAAGAGACCCAGTACTTC
TRBV20-1	TRBD1	TRBJ2-7	-	CSALDRDEQYF	TGCAGTGCCCTCGACAGGGACGAGCAGTACTTC
TRBV9	-	TRBJ2-5	few	CASSVDFWSKETQYF	TGTGCCAGCAGCGTAGACTTCTGGTCAAAAGAGACCCAGTACTTC
TRBV14	TRBD2	TRBJ2-1	-	CASSQGLASGVYNEQFF	TGTGCCAGCAGCCAAGGTTTGGCTAGCGGGGTATACAATGAGCAGTTCTTC
TRBV6-5	TRBD1	TRBJ2-7	-	CASSPPQTGNYEQYF	TGTGCCAGCAGTCCGCCCCAGACAGGGAACTACGAGCAGTACTTC
TRBV3-1	-	TRBJ1-6	few	CASSPGRLSSYNSPLHF	TGTGCCAGCAGCCCGGGACGCCTGAGCTCCTATAATTCACCCCTCCACTTT
TRBV12-3/TRBV12-4	TRBD2	TRBJ2-1	-	CASSWTRIYNEQFF	TGTGCCAGCAGCTGGACTAGGATCTACAATGAGCAGTTCTTC
TRBV25-1	-	TRBJ2-6	-	CASSKLGANVLTF	TGTGCCAGCAGTAAACTTGGGGCCAACGTCCTGACTTTC
TRBV29-1	-	TRBJ2-5	-	CSVEDPGETGTQYF	TGCAGCGTTGAAGATCCGGGGGAGACCGGGACCCAGTACTTC
TRBV12-3/TRBV12-4	-	TRBJ2-7	once	CASRLMAVSYEQYF	TGTGCCAGCAGGTTAATGGCAGTCTCCTACGAGCAGTACTTC
TRBV4-1	TRBD2	TRBJ2-3	-	CASSHLTSGRDRYAYF	TGCGCCAGCAGCCATTTAACTAGCGGGAGGGACAGATACGCGTATTTT
TRBV18	TRBD1	TRBJ2-5	few	CASSLQGATGETQYF	TGTGCCAGCTCACTACAGGGGGCAACTGGAGAGACCCAGTACTTC
TRBV27	TRBD2	TRBJ2-3	few	CASSSGSGRYTDTQYF	TGTGCCAGCAGTTCGGGTAGCGGGAGGTACACAGATACGCAGTATTTT
TRBV7-2	-	TRBJ2-1	-	CASSLQGPTGNEQFF	TGTGCCAGCAGCTTACAGGGCCCAACGGGGAATGAGCAGTTCTTC